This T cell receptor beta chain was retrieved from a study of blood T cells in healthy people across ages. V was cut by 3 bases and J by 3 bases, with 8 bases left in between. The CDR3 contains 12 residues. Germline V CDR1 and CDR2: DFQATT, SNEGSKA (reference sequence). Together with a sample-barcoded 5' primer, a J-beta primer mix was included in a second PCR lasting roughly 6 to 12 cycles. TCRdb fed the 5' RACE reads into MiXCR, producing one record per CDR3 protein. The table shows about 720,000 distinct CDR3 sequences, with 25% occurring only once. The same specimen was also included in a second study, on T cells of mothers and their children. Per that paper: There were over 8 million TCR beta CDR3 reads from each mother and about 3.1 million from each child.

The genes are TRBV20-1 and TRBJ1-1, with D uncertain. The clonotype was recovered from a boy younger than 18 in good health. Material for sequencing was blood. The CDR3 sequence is CSASVQHTEAFF. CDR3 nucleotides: TGCAGTGCTAGTGTACAGCACACTGAAGCTTTCTTT.